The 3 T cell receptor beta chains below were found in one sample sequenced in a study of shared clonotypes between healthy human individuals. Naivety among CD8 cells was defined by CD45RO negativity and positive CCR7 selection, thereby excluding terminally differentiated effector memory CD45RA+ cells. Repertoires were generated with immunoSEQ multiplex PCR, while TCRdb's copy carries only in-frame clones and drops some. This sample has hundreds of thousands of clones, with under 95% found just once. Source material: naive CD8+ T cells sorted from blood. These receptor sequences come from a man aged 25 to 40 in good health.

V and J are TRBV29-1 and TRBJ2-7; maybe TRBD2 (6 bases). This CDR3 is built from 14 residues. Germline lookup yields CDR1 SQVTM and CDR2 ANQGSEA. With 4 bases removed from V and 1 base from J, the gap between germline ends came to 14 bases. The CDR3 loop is CSVVAGTVSYEQYF. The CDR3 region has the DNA TGCAGCGTTGTGGCGGGGACGGTTTCCTACGAGCAGTACTTC.

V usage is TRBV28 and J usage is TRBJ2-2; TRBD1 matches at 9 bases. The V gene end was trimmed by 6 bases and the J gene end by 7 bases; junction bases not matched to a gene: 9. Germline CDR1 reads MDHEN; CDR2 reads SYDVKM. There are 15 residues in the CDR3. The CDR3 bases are TGTGCCAGCAGCCTTACCGGGACAGGGATCGGGGAGCTGTTTTTT. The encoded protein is CASSLTGTGIGELFF.

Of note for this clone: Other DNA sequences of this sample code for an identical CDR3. The CDR3 loop is CASSQGGSGYTF. The CDR3 nucleotides read TGCGCCAGCAGCCAGGGGGGCTCGGGCTACACCTTC. The rearrangement joins TRBV4-1 to TRBJ1-2; the D gene is possibly TRBD1 (6 bases). The germline V gene has CDR1 MGHRA and CDR2 YSYEKL. This CDR3 has 12 residues. V was trimmed by 3 bases and J by 8 bases, leaving 10 bases between them.